This T cell receptor beta chain was profiled in a study of tissue T cells after allogeneic stem cell transplantation. Study-level findings and limits: Few T cell clones were shared across patients, but motif clusters showed tissue-specific shared signatures. Tissue-detected TCR repertoire was only partly captured by blood and spleen T cells. The patient cohort was small and clinically heterogeneous, with limited sampling depth.

This clone was observed a single time. Antigen unknown. Gene names are the mouse ones. The CDR3 extends 1 residue past the end of the read, so its final part is completed from the germline J gene. Time point: mouse harvest day 14 after allogeneic transplant. Tail vein injection delivered 10^7 T-cell-depleted bone marrow cells and 10^6 splenic CD5+ T cells. Trimming stripped 3 bases from V and 0 bases from J, with 7 bases between. Per germline, CDR1 SQVVS and CDR2 ANEGSEA. The CDR3 sequence is 13 residues long. Clones were read by immunoSEQ multiplex PCR, and TCRdb kept only the in-frame ones, dropping some. The sample has a few hundred clones; roughly half are singletons.

This clonotype originated in a female BALB/c mouse given C57BL/6 T cells with graft-versus-host disease after an allogeneic hematopoietic cell transplant. Sequenced material: blood. This chain links TRBV30 with TRBJ2-5, with no clear D. CDR3 bases read: TGTAGTTCTAGTTGGGTTAACCAAGACACCCAGTAC. Translation: CSSSWVNQDTQY. The complete CDR3 reads CSSSWVNQDTQYF.